These 11 T cell receptor beta chains share one sample of origin, sequenced in a study of CD8 T cells in ankylosing spondylitis. TCRdb redid the calling of the 5' RACE reads with MiXCR, one entry per CDR3 protein. This repertoire shows some 400,000 distinct CDR3 sequences, approximately 20% found once; its top ten account for around 16%. Antigens of these TCRs are unknown. Study-level results: Seven to nine highly homologous variants made up a TCR beta motif, and this motif appeared characteristic of ankylosing spondylitis blood.

Sequencing used blood, either unsorted or a sorted T cell fraction (not recorded which). The source is a male donor with ankylosing spondylitis.

The chain couples TRBV6-1 to TRBJ2-7; tentatively, D is TRBD1 (6 bases). The V end was cut by 6 bases, the J end by 4 bases, with 16 bases between. The CDR3 length is 14 residues. Per germline, CDR1 MNHNS and CDR2 SASEGT. The CDR3 spells CASRPGANTYEQYF. DNA for the CDR3: TGTGCCAGCAGGCCAGGGGCTAACACATACGAGCAGTACTTC.

This clonotype was found a few times. Its ends do not fully match the called genes, so a read error is possible. The J gene is TRBJ1-2, the V gene TRBV20-1; D remains ambiguous. The germline V gene encodes CDR1 DFQATT and CDR2 SNEGSKA (reference sequence). The CDR3 is made up of 13 amino acids. CDR3 amino acids: CSARDGDNYGYTF. CDR3 sequence (DNA): TGCAGTGCAAGAGACGGAGACAACTATGGCTACACCTTC.

The V and J genes are TRBV29-1 and TRBJ2-7; D is perhaps TRBD1 (5 bases). V gave up 3 bases and J gave up 4 bases, with 19 bases separating them. CDR3 length: 15 residues. Germline CDR1 reads SQVTM; CDR2 reads ANQGSEA. The CDR3 nucleotides read TGCAGCGTTGAGCGGACGGAGCAAACAGGATACGAGCAGTACTTC. Its protein is CSVERTEQTGYEQYF.

The genes are TRBV5-1 and TRBJ2-7; D possibly matches TRBD1 or TRBD2 (5 bases each). The CDR3 covers 14 residues. Germline values: CDR1 SGHRS, CDR2 YFSETQ. Trimming took 3 bases from V and 4 from J, leaving 14 bases between them. The CDR3 sequence is CASSWTQGEYEQYF. The DNA of the CDR3 is TGCGCCAGCAGCTGGACCCAGGGAGAGTACGAGCAGTACTTC.

This clonotype was seen more than once but under ten times. This chain links TRBV5-1 with TRBJ2-2, with unresolved D. The CDR3 covers 15 residues. V shed 1 base and J shed 0 bases, with 7 bases lying between them. Germline CDR1 and CDR2: SGHRS and YFSETQ. For the CDR3, the DNA is TGCGCCAGCAGCTTGTTCCACACGAACACCGGGGAGCTGTTTTTT. Translating it yields CASSLFHTNTGELFF. The variable domain in full, completed from reference TRBV5-1 and TRBJ2-2, reads KAGVTQTPRYLIKTRGQQVTLSCSPISGHRSVSWYQQTPGQGLQFLFEYFSETQRNKGNFPGRFSGRQFSNSRSEMNVSTLELGDSALYLCASSLFHTNTGELFFGEGSRLTVL.

The V and J genes are TRBV6-1 and TRBJ2-1, with 9 bases aligning to TRBD1. This CDR3 comprises 16 residues. CDR1 is MNHNS and CDR2 is SASEGT in the germline V gene. Trimming removed 3 bases from V and 3 bases from J; junction bases left unmatched: 6. The CDR3 DNA sequence: TGTGCCAGCAGTGAGCCGGGACAGGGACTCTACAATGAGCAGTTCTTC. Protein: CASSEPGQGLYNEQFF.

V and J are TRBV4-1 and TRBJ1-2; D is unclear. Trimming pared 3 bases from V and 8 bases from J, leaving 16 bases between. Germline CDR1 reads MGHRA; CDR2 reads YSYEKL. The length of the CDR3 is 14 residues. The CDR3 DNA follows: TGCGCCAGCAGCCACCGGACGGCAACGTGGGGCTACACCTTC. It is translated as CASSHRTATWGYTF.

This clonotype was seen only a few times. The chain uses TRBV27 and TRBJ2-2, with TRBD2 as a possible D gene (6 bases). Trimming removed 3 bases from V and 2 bases from J, with 16 bases in between. CDR3 length equals 17 residues. The germline gives CDR1 MNHEY, CDR2 SMNVEV (reference sequence). The CDR3, as DNA: TGTGCCAGCAGTTTCCCAATGGGCGGGAAAAACACCGGGGAGCTGTTTTTT. Its translation is CASSFPMGGKNTGELFF.

This sequence joins TRBV5-1 and TRBJ1-4; D is unresolved. Germline CDR1 is SGHRS and CDR2 is YFSETQ. Trimming took 0 bases from V and 0 from J, leaving 6 bases between them. The CDR3 totals 15 residues. The CDR3 sequence is CASSLEGATNEKLFF. The CDR3 DNA follows: TGCGCCAGCAGCTTGGAGGGTGCAACTAATGAAAAACTGTTTTTT.

The chain links TRBV20-1 to TRBJ2-1, with D unresolved. The ends were cut back, 6 bases at V and 5 bases at J, with 17 bases in the middle. Germline V gives CDR1 DFQATT, CDR2 SNEGSKA (reference sequence). CDR3 length: 14 amino acids. CDR3 loop: CSASQLSPDNEQFF. The DNA of the CDR3 is TGCAGTGCGAGCCAATTAAGTCCCGACAATGAGCAGTTCTTC.

The chain joins TRBV24-1 to TRBJ2-1, with 11 bases aligning to TRBD2. Per the germline V gene, CDR1 is KGHDR and CDR2 is SFDVKD. The CDR3 extends over 16 amino acids. Trimming took 9 bases from V and 7 from J; bases not matched to a gene: 13. The CDR3 DNA sequence: TGTGCCACCTCGATACGGGGACTAGCGGAACAAAATGAGCAGTTCTTC. It is translated as CATSIRGLAEQNEQFF.